These 4 T cell receptor beta chains originate from one sample sequenced in a study of technical replicates of blood from a handful of donors. Method: immunoSEQ multiplex PCR; TCRdb's copy keeps in-frame clones and lacks some. The table records fewer than 90,000 clones, about 93% of them present only once. The sample comprised T cells isolated from PBMCs. The source of these receptors is a human donor in good health.

The chain uses TRBV18 and TRBJ1-1; TRBD1 might be the D (6 bases). The ends were cut back, 3 bases at V and 1 base at J, with 15 bases in the middle. This CDR3 spans 16 amino acids. Germline lookup yields CDR1 KGHSH and CDR2 LQKENI. CDR3 protein: CASSPNTGQKNTEAFF. CDR3 DNA sequence: TGTGCCAGCTCACCTAATACTGGACAGAAGAACACTGAAGCTTTCTTT.

The gene calls are TRBV30 and TRBJ1-2; tentative D call: TRBD1 (5 bases). Trimming shortened V by 0 bases and J by 8 bases, and 10 bases separated the two germline ends. The CDR3 is 12 residues long. Germline V gives CDR1 GTSNPN, CDR2 SVGIG (reference sequence). DNA of the CDR3: TGTGCCTGGAGTGTACAAGGGGTCGGCTACACCTTC. It codes for CAWSVQGVGYTF.

V gene TRBV28 combines with J gene TRBJ1-2; the D gene is possibly TRBD1 (5 bases). The CDR3 loop spans 15 amino acids. V was pared by 1 base and J by 12 bases, with 21 bases between. CDR1 MDHEN and CDR2 SYDVKM come from the germline V gene. As DNA, the CDR3 is TGTGCCAGCAGTTTATCGGGAGGGCCGGGACCCCGAGACACCTTC. Encoded protein: CASSLSGGPGPRDTF.

The genes are TRBV9 and TRBJ1-5, with a possible D match to TRBD1 (5 bases). V was pared by 3 bases and J by 2 bases, with 9 bases between. In germline, CDR1 is SGDLS, CDR2 YYNGEE. The CDR3 extends over 14 amino acids. CDR3 nucleotide sequence: TGTGCCAGCAGCGAGGGGATGGGCAATCAGCCCCAGCATTTT. This encodes CASSEGMGNQPQHF.